This T cell receptor (beta chain) emerged from a study of T cells in localized non-small cell lung cancer. This CDR3 is built from 14 residues. Losses at the gene ends were 2 bases for V and 11 bases for J; bases not matched to a gene: 11. Germline lookup yields CDR1 SNHLY and CDR2 FYNNEI. Using immunoSEQ multiplex PCR, the repertoire was profiled, and TCRdb retains in-frame clones only, with some absent. The sample holds around 19,000 clones, about 89% seen once. The clonotype comes from a man between 40 and 75 years old with stage II squamous cell lung carcinoma. The specimen comprised PBMCs, sampled before any cancer treatment. The chain links TRBV2 to TRBJ1-1, with 7 bases fitting TRBD1. The DNA for the CDR3 is TGTGCCAGCAGTGAAACCGCAGGGGGATCTGGGGCTTTCTTT. Protein product: CASSETAGGSGAFF.